This TCR beta chain was sequenced during a study of T cell repertoires in cytomegalovirus infection (dated by TCRdb to between 2017 and 2020). Broadly, across the study: The peptide stimulations were aimed at well-studied HLA-B-restricted epitopes as well as recently identified HLA-C-restricted CMV epitopes, whose presentation resists viral immunomodulation. Donor HLA type was relevant to the analysis, as public TCR beta signatures indicated carriage of CMV infection together with the matching HLA type.

There are a few counts of this clonotype. What this receptor recognizes is not known. No base qualities exist here, and no much larger clone lies one base off it. These reads were obtained on an Illumina HiSeq 1500. TCRdb trimmed the raw reads at Q25, called clones with MiXCR and kept productive beta chains. CDR3 protein sequences are deduplicated, and each keeps its most common genes and DNA. In this sample the table shows hundreds of thousands of distinct CDR3 sequences, roughly 36% of which occur a single time. The ten largest make up 15% to 20% of the sample. In light of the paper, this sample's treatment or condition label describes: in vitro stimulation with specific CMV peptide epitopes to enrich CMV-specific T cells. The investigation overall reported the following: The ex vivo response was dominated by HLA-C-restricted CMV-specific TCR beta clonotypes, and the single most frequent clonotype in two of eight donors was supplied by these HLA-C-restricted clonotypes. In both this cohort and an independent cohort of some 350 donors, the cumulative frequency of public TCR beta family members distinguished carriers of CMV infection plus the relevant HLA type.

Specimen: cultured PBMCs, collected from culture after CMV antigen stimulation. This sequence originates from a human donor in good health (CMV status not recorded). Some clones in this sample may be carry-over from other donors' samples.

The CDR3 protein: CSVKGRFLDTQYF. The bases are TGCAGCGTTAAAGGACGTTTTTTGGATACGCAGTATTTT. This chain joins TRBV29-1 to TRBJ2-3; the D segment cannot be called with confidence. Including cysteine and phenylalanine, the CDR3 has 13 amino acids. Just the 39-base CDR3 DNA is kept, in frame starting at base 1. V and J are truncated by 5 bases and 6 bases respectively, leaving an intervening sequence of 15 bases. The germline V gene gives CDR1 as SQVTM and CDR2 as ANQGSEA.